This T cell receptor (beta chain) is drawn from a study of metastatic and nonmetastatic thyroid tumors. Study summary: The comparison covered peripheral blood and tumor or nodule tissue in malignant and benign thyroid patients.

Thyroid surgery took place with no prior treatment in any patient. This clone was recorded many times. Per the original data handling: Construction of a distant-metastasis classifier for papillary thyroid cancer relied on CDR3 differences across clinicopathological groups. MiXCR re-clonotyped the PCR reads for TCRdb. These V and J calls rely on TCRdb rather than the paper's analysis. In the table there are 5,700 or so clones, roughly 34% of which are singletons. The receptor was isolated from a female donor with papillary thyroid cancer or a benign thyroid nodule (not recorded which). Some clones in this sample may be carry-over from other donors' samples. The sample comprised adjacent normal tissue.

Here the CDR3 reads CASSYIGGSGNTIYF. CDR3 DNA: TGTGCCAGCAGTTATATCGGGGGCTCTGGAAACACCATATATTTT. The rearrangement links TRBV6-6 to TRBJ1-3, with D possibly TRBD1 on 5 matching bases. Germline V lookup: CDR1 MNHNY, CDR2 SVGAGI (reference sequence). Trimming stripped 3 bases from V and 0 bases from J, with 9 bases between. The CDR3 is 15 amino acids.